The rows below give T cell receptor beta chains drawn from one sample of a study of blood T cell repertoires in COVID-19. The repertoire was sequenced with immunoSEQ multiplex PCR; TCRdb's copy has only in-frame clones and lacks some. There are about 140,000 clones in the sample; around 80% occur only once, and 3.5% to 4% lies in the top ten. The sample was peripheral blood. The receptors come from a man in his 70s who had recovered from COVID-19. Each CDR3 is given with its conserved first and last residue. Each record gives: clone size, J gene, D gene, V gene, CDR3 DNA, CDR3 protein. D genes are given only for firm matches. Expanded clones get a size class; other rows say once, few or many, or leave the size out.

abundance: NA
j_gene: TRBJ2-7
d_gene: TRBD1
v_gene: TRBV18
CDR3nt: TGTGCCAGCTCACTGACCGGGACAGGGAATTCCTACGAGCAGTACTTC
CDR3aa: CASSLTGTGNSYEQYF

abundance: NA
j_gene: TRBJ1-6
d_gene: TRBD1
v_gene: TRBV5-4
CDR3nt: TGTGCCAGCAGCGAGGACAGGGCCTATAATTCACCCCTCCACTTT
CDR3aa: CASSEDRAYNSPLHF

abundance: NA
j_gene: TRBJ1-1
d_gene: NA
v_gene: TRBV7-3
CDR3nt: TGTGCCAGCAGCATAGGGAGGGAGAACACTGAAGCTTTCTTT
CDR3aa: CASSIGRENTEAFF

abundance: NA
j_gene: TRBJ1-2
d_gene: NA
v_gene: TRBV13
CDR3nt: TGTGCCAGCAGCCAGGGACAACTTAACTATGGCTACACCTTC
CDR3aa: CASSQGQLNYGYTF

abundance: once
j_gene: TRBJ2-3
d_gene: NA
v_gene: TRBV3-1/TRBV3-2
CDR3nt: TGTGCCAGCAGCCAAGTCCCCTTGGGGAGCCGCACAGATACGCAGTATTTT
CDR3aa: CASSQVPLGSRTDTQYF

abundance: NA
j_gene: TRBJ2-5
d_gene: TRBD1
v_gene: TRBV7-2
CDR3nt: TGTGCCAGCAGCTTATCCCTCAGAGTGACAGGGGGCGGCCAAGAGACCCAGTACTTC
CDR3aa: CASSLSLRVTGGGQETQYF

abundance: few
j_gene: TRBJ2-7
d_gene: TRBD2
v_gene: TRBV10-1
CDR3nt: TGCGCCAGCAGTGACCCACTTCGCGGGAGCTACGAGCAGTACTTC
CDR3aa: CASSDPLRGSYEQYF

abundance: NA
j_gene: TRBJ2-7
d_gene: NA
v_gene: TRBV30
CDR3nt: TGTGCCTGGAGTGAGACAGGCTTCGAGCAGTACTTC
CDR3aa: CAWSETGFEQYF

abundance: NA
j_gene: TRBJ1-6
d_gene: TRBD1
v_gene: TRBV2
CDR3nt: TGTGCCAGCAGTGACTGGCAGGGGGATTCACCCCTCCACTTT
CDR3aa: CASSDWQGDSPLHF

abundance: NA
j_gene: TRBJ2-3
d_gene: TRBD2
v_gene: TRBV7-8
CDR3nt: TGTGCCAGCAGCCCACGGGACTATATCACAGATACGCAGTATTTT
CDR3aa: CASSPRDYITDTQYF

abundance: NA
j_gene: TRBJ1-5
d_gene: TRBD1
v_gene: TRBV19
CDR3nt: TGTGCCAGTAGCCGCGACAGGGGGATAATCCAGCCCCAGCATTTT
CDR3aa: CASSRDRGIIQPQHF

abundance: NA
j_gene: TRBJ2-5
d_gene: TRBD2
v_gene: TRBV9
CDR3nt: TGTGCCAGCAGCGTAGCTACTAGCGGGGGCCAAGAGACCCAGTACTTC
CDR3aa: CASSVATSGGQETQYF

abundance: many
j_gene: TRBJ2-3
d_gene: NA
v_gene: TRBV20-1
CDR3nt: TGCAGTGCTAGTCAGATCCGGGAGCGAGAAGATACGCAGTATTTT
CDR3aa: CSASQIREREDTQYF

abundance: NA
j_gene: TRBJ2-7
d_gene: NA
v_gene: TRBV5-6
CDR3nt: TGTGCCAGCAGCAGGCTCAGCGGATTAGAGCAGTACTTC
CDR3aa: CASSRLSGLEQYF

abundance: NA
j_gene: TRBJ1-4
d_gene: NA
v_gene: TRBV7-6
CDR3nt: TGTGCCAGCAGCGAATCGAGCGTACAGTCGGGGAAACTGTTTTTT
CDR3aa: CASSESSVQSGKLFF

abundance: once
j_gene: TRBJ1-1
d_gene: TRBD1
v_gene: TRBV10-3
CDR3nt: TGTGCCATCAGAAGACAGGGCGCGAACACTGAAGCTTTCTTT
CDR3aa: CAIRRQGANTEAFF

abundance: NA
j_gene: TRBJ2-5
d_gene: NA
v_gene: TRBV19
CDR3nt: TGTGCCAGTAGTGGACTCTACCAAGAGACCCAGTACTTC
CDR3aa: CASSGLYQETQYF

abundance: NA
j_gene: TRBJ2-7
d_gene: TRBD1
v_gene: TRBV6-2/TRBV6-3
CDR3nt: TGTGCCAGCAGCGCCGGGGACAGGGCGTTGCCCTACGAGCAGTACTTC
CDR3aa: CASSAGDRALPYEQYF

abundance: NA
j_gene: TRBJ1-5
d_gene: NA
v_gene: TRBV30
CDR3nt: TGTGCCTGGAGTGTGGGGGGGGACCAGCCCCAGCATTTT
CDR3aa: CAWSVGGDQPQHF

abundance: NA
j_gene: TRBJ2-2
d_gene: NA
v_gene: TRBV18
CDR3nt: TGTGCCAGCTCGCCCTCTAGCGCCGGAAACACCGGGGAGCTGTTTTTT
CDR3aa: CASSPSSAGNTGELFF

abundance: NA
j_gene: TRBJ1-1
d_gene: NA
v_gene: TRBV5-1
CDR3nt: TGCGCCAGCAGCCCCATACCACAGGGGAACACTGAAGCTTTCTTT
CDR3aa: CASSPIPQGNTEAFF

abundance: NA
j_gene: TRBJ1-2
d_gene: TRBD1
v_gene: TRBV7-9
CDR3nt: TGTGCCAGCAGCCTCGGGACAGCGGATCACTATGGCTACACCTTC
CDR3aa: CASSLGTADHYGYTF

abundance: NA
j_gene: TRBJ2-7
d_gene: NA
v_gene: TRBV21-1
CDR3nt: TGTGCCAGCAGCAATGGGGACAGGGGGGGACTAGAGCAGTACTTC
CDR3aa: CASSNGDRGGLEQYF

abundance: NA
j_gene: TRBJ2-1
d_gene: NA
v_gene: TRBV12-3/TRBV12-4
CDR3nt: TGTGCCAGCAGGAGACTAGAGTTTGAGCAGTTCTTC
CDR3aa: CASRRLEFEQFF

abundance: many
j_gene: TRBJ1-1
d_gene: TRBD1
v_gene: TRBV30
CDR3nt: TGTGCCTGGAGTGTGGCAGGGGGCGCTCGGAACACTGAAGCTTTCTTT
CDR3aa: CAWSVAGGARNTEAFF

abundance: NA
j_gene: TRBJ2-1
d_gene: TRBD2
v_gene: TRBV2
CDR3nt: TGTGCCAGCAGTGCCAACAGTTTTCTAGCGGGACTCTACAATGAGCAGTTCTTC
CDR3aa: CASSANSFLAGLYNEQFF

abundance: NA
j_gene: TRBJ2-7
d_gene: TRBD2
v_gene: TRBV10-3
CDR3nt: TGTGCCATCAGATCTCCTAGCGGGAGAGGCGAGCAGTACTTC
CDR3aa: CAIRSPSGRGEQYF

abundance: NA
j_gene: TRBJ2-5
d_gene: NA
v_gene: TRBV11-1
CDR3nt: TGTGCCAGCAGCCCTTACAGGGATCAAGAGACCCAGTACTTC
CDR3aa: CASSPYRDQETQYF

abundance: many
j_gene: TRBJ2-1
d_gene: TRBD2
v_gene: TRBV28
CDR3nt: TGTGCCGAAGCACCCGGCGGGAGCGTATACAATGAGCAGTTCTTC
CDR3aa: CAEAPGGSVYNEQFF

abundance: NA
j_gene: TRBJ2-3
d_gene: NA
v_gene: TRBV27
CDR3nt: TGTGCCAGCCTCTCCGGGGAAAGTATCACAGATACGCAGTATTTT
CDR3aa: CASLSGESITDTQYF

abundance: NA
j_gene: TRBJ2-1
d_gene: TRBD2
v_gene: TRBV29-1
CDR3nt: TGCAGCGTAATTCTCGGTAGCGGGAGCTCCTACAATGAGCAGTTCTTC
CDR3aa: CSVILGSGSSYNEQFF